The 12 T cell receptor beta chains in this list originate from one sample, sequenced in a study of identical twins. TCRdb reprocessed the 5' RACE reads with MiXCR, giving one entry per CDR3 protein. This table has approximately 490,000 distinct CDR3 sequences, 20% to 25% appearing once. These sequences were also reported in another study, on yellow fever vaccine responses in identical twins.

Sequenced sample: CD4+ T cells sorted from blood. These TCRs come from a young woman in good health.

This clonotype was seen a handful of times. The V and J genes are TRBV20-1 and TRBJ1-2, with a weak D call TRBD1 (5 bases). Trimming pared 0 bases from V and 7 bases from J, leaving 15 bases between. The CDR3 consists of 14 residues. The germline gives CDR1 DFQATT, CDR2 SNEGSKA (reference sequence). This CDR3 reads CSARDVRAGGGYTF. The CDR3 DNA is TGCAGTGCTAGAGACGTCAGGGCAGGTGGTGGCTACACCTTC.

This sequence joins TRBV20-1 and TRBJ1-4; D may be TRBD1 (6 bases). This CDR3 region has 15 residues. Trimming stripped 1 base from V and 5 bases from J, with 14 bases between. Germline V CDR1 and CDR2: DFQATT, SNEGSKA (reference sequence). CDR3 nucleotides: TGCAGTGCTAGAGCTGCAGGGGCGGGGAATGAAAAACTGTTTTTT. Its translation is CSARAAGAGNEKLFF.

This clonotype was seen only a few times. The J gene is TRBJ2-1, the V gene TRBV2; maybe TRBD2 (5 bases). V lost 3 bases, J lost 6 bases, and 9 bases lay in between. Germline V gene data show CDR1 as SNHLY and CDR2 as FYNNEI. CDR3 size: 13 residues. The CDR3 DNA is TGTGCCAGCAGTGAGGACTCGACCAATGAGCAGTTCTTC. It specifies CASSEDSTNEQFF.

The chain is built from TRBV5-1 and TRBJ2-5; TRBD1 might be the D (8 bases). The CDR3 is made up of 15 amino acids. V lost 0 bases, J lost 5 bases, and 14 bases lay in between. The germline CDR1 and CDR2 sequences are SGHRS and YFSETQ. CDR3 loop: CASSLEDREGETQYF. DNA for the CDR3: TGCGCCAGCAGCTTGGAGGACAGGGAGGGGGAGACCCAGTACTTC.

The V gene is TRBV5-1, the J gene TRBJ1-4; D unclear. V lost 0 bases and J lost 0, with 12 bases in between. Germline V lookup: CDR1 SGHRS, CDR2 YFSETQ. This CDR3 has 17 residues. As DNA, the CDR3 is TGCGCCAGCAGCTTGGCACCGAACGGGGCAACTAATGAAAAACTGTTTTTT. Protein product: CASSLAPNGATNEKLFF.

The chain uses TRBV28 and TRBJ1-2, with 9 bases identical to TRBD1. CDR1 MDHEN and CDR2 SYDVKM come from the germline V gene. With V trimmed by 5 bases and J by 11 bases, 9 bases remained unmatched. CDR3 length: 13 residues. As DNA, the CDR3 is TGTGCCAGCAGTGCACCGGGACAGGGTGCTTACACCTTC. Its translation: CASSAPGQGAYTF.

In its sample, this clonotype was seen a few times. The V gene is TRBV5-1, the J gene TRBJ1-5; unclear D gene. Trimming took off 2 bases at V and 0 bases at J, with 9 bases between the two ends. The CDR3 runs 15 residues. The germline gives CDR1 SGHRS, CDR2 YFSETQ. CDR3 in amino acids: CASSLGGISNQPQHF. Written as DNA, the CDR3 is TGCGCCAGCAGCTTAGGAGGGATTAGCAATCAGCCCCAGCATTTT.

This clonotype occurred a few times. This chain uses TRBV19 with TRBJ2-1; 7 bases fit TRBD1. This CDR3 comprises 15 residues. CDR1 LNHDA and CDR2 SQIVND come from the germline V gene (reference sequence). V was pared by 1 base and J by 2 bases, with 2 bases of the junction left unmatched. The CDR3 nucleotides are TGTGCCAGTAGTATAGCAGGACAGGCCTACAATGAGCAGTTCTTC. Amino acids: CASSIAGQAYNEQFF. The full variable domain, its missing parts supplied by reference TRBV19 and TRBJ2-1, is DGGITQSPKYLFRKEGQNVTLSCEQNLNHDAMYWYRQDPGQGLRLIYYSQIVNDFQKGDIAEGYSVSREKKESFPLTVTSAQKNPTAFYLCASSIAGQAYNEQFFGPGTRLTVL.

Here the CDR3 reads CASRQESGRAFNEQFF. CDR3 DNA sequence: TGTGCCAGCAGGCAAGAGAGCGGGAGGGCCTTCAATGAGCAGTTCTTC. V and J are TRBV12-3 or TRBV12-4 and TRBJ2-1; 10 bases are a match to TRBD2. J lost 6 bases, V lost 6 bases, and 11 bases had no gene match. The CDR3 sequence is 16 residues long.

A few counts support this clonotype. V is TRBV28 and J is TRBJ2-5, with D perhaps assigned TRBD1 or TRBD2 (5 bases each). The germline V gene has CDR1 MDHEN and CDR2 SYDVKM. V shed 4 bases and J shed 5 bases, with 17 bases lying between them. The CDR3 covers 15 residues. This CDR3 is CASSSRLEGMETQYF. The DNA of the CDR3 is TGTGCCAGCAGTTCCCGCTTAGAGGGGATGGAGACCCAGTACTTC.

The chain is built from TRBV12-3 or TRBV12-4 and TRBJ2-3; the D gene is possibly TRBD1 (6 bases). Trimming took off 8 bases at V and 4 bases at J, with 19 bases between the two ends. The CDR3 extends over 15 amino acids. CDR3 DNA: TGTGCCAGCGCCTTCTCCGGGACAAGGTCAGATACGCAGTATTTT. Translation: CASAFSGTRSDTQYF.

The chain joins TRBV5-5 to TRBJ1-1; D might be TRBD1 (6 bases). The CDR3 runs to 14 residues. The V end was cut by 0 bases, the J end by 5 bases, with 11 bases between. In germline, CDR1 is SGHKS, CDR2 YYEKEE (reference sequence). CDR3 region: CASSLVGGPTEAFF. CDR3 bases: TGTGCCAGCAGCTTGGTTGGGGGGCCGACTGAAGCTTTCTTT.